This T cell receptor beta chain was identified during a study of blood T cell repertoires in COVID-19. Here immunoSEQ multiplex PCR was the method, and the copy in TCRdb shows in-frame clones only, minus some. The sample comprises about 230,000 clones, 70% to 90% of which are singletons, and 3.1% rests with the top ten. The CDR3 sequence is 14 residues long. Between the trimmed V and J ends, which lost 7 bases and 0 bases, there was a span of 7 bases. From germline, CDR1 is KGHSH and CDR2 LQKENI. Input material: PBMCs or T cells enriched from blood (not recorded which). The receptor was derived from a woman aged 45-65 years in a cohort exposed to, infected with or recovered from COVID-19 (not recorded which). The chain carries TRBV18 and TRBJ1-6; D ambiguous. The CDR3 loop reads CASFFSSYNSPLHF. CDR3 nucleotide sequence: TGTGCCAGCTTCTTCAGCTCCTATAATTCACCCCTCCACTTT. The whole variable domain, filled in from reference TRBV18 and TRBJ1-6, reads NAGVMQNPRHLVRRRGQEARLRCSPMKGHSHVYWYRQLPEEGLKFMVYLQKENIIDESGMPKERFSAEFPKEGPSILRIQQVVRGDSAAYFCASFFSSYNSPLHFGNGTRLTVT.